Presented here are 18 T cell receptor beta chains from one specimen sequenced in a study of cytomegalovirus exposure and HLA in healthy donors. 13 Jbeta primers and 60 Vbeta primers were used for the PCR. The method was immunoSEQ multiplex PCR; TCRdb's version includes in-frame clones alone and lacks a portion of them. Of some 190,000 clones listed, around 80% are singletons. Input material: PBMCs. The receptor set was obtained from a man aged 35 to 55 in good health and CMV-seronegative.

This clone has only a few counts. This chain joins TRBV6-1 and TRBJ2-7; the D is unclear. Trimming cost V 4 bases and J 7 bases, with 14 bases left between them. CDR1 and CDR2 from the germline V gene are MNHNS and SASEGT. This CDR3 is 13 amino acids long. The chain's CDR3 is CASSARWSEEQYF. The CDR3 DNA follows: TGTGCCAGCAGTGCGAGGTGGTCGGAGGAGCAGTACTTC.

V gene TRBV4-3 combines with J gene TRBJ1-5; no firm D call. Looked up from germline, CDR1 is LGHNA and CDR2 is YSLEER. The CDR3 has 13 amino acids. Trimming pared 0 bases from V and 7 bases from J, leaving 7 bases between. In DNA, the CDR3 is TGCGCCAGCAGCCAAGATCGGGGACAGCCCCAGCATTTT. Translation: CASSQDRGQPQHF.

This clone has a single count. This chain joins TRBV13 and TRBJ1-1; 9 positions agree with TRBD1. CDR1 is PRHDT and CDR2 is FYEKMQ in the germline V gene (reference sequence). Trimming removed 5 bases from V and 3 bases from J; junction bases left unmatched: 16. This CDR3 is 18 amino acids long. CDR3 region: CASSNRERDRASDTEAFF. In nucleotides, the CDR3 is TGTGCCAGCAGCAACCGGGAAAGGGACAGGGCGTCCGACACTGAAGCTTTCTTT. The entire variable domain, with the rest obtained from reference TRBV13 and TRBJ1-1, is as follows: AAGVIQSPRHLIKEKRETATLKCYPIPRHDTVYWYQQGPGQDPQFLISFYEKMQSDKGSIPDRFSAQQFSDYHSELNMSSLELGDSALYFCASSNRERDRASDTEAFFGQGTRLTVV.

This chain links TRBV19 with TRBJ2-3; D may be TRBD2 (6 bases). V lost 8 bases and J 0 bases, leaving 15 bases between the germline ends. Germline CDR1 reads LNHDA; CDR2 reads SQIVND (reference sequence). This CDR3 region has 15 residues. CDR3 sequence: CASQGLFYSTDTQYF. In nucleotides, the CDR3 is TGTGCCAGTCAGGGACTCTTTTATAGCACAGATACGCAGTATTTT.

The genes are TRBV6-4 and TRBJ2-7, with 7 bases that match TRBD2. CDR1 MRHNA and CDR2 SNTAGT come from the germline V gene. This CDR3 region has 14 residues. The junction had 4 bases not matched to a gene; V was cut back by 5 bases and J by 0 bases. In DNA form, the CDR3 reads TGTGCCAGCAGTCCGCCGGGGGGCTCCTACGAGCAGTACTTC. It yields the protein CASSPPGGSYEQYF.

The genes are TRBV6-1 and TRBJ2-1, with D possibly TRBD1 on 5 matching bases. Between the trimmed V and J ends, which lost 7 bases and 6 bases, there was a span of 7 bases. The V gene's germline CDR1 is MNHNS and CDR2 SASEGT. The CDR3 sequence is 11 residues long. The CDR3 reads CASTDSNEQFF. CDR3 in DNA: TGTGCCAGCACCGACAGCAATGAGCAGTTCTTC.

The V call is TRBV30, the J call TRBJ2-3, with 7 positions matching TRBD2. The V segment lost 2 bases and the J segment 5 bases; nucleotides outside the gene matches: 13. Germline values: CDR1 GTSNPN, CDR2 SVGIG (reference sequence). CDR3 length: 16 amino acids. The CDR3 region is CAWSPLLAGDVDTQYF. The CDR3 DNA reads TGTGCCTGGAGTCCCCTTTTGGCGGGAGACGTAGATACGCAGTATTTT.

The V gene is TRBV9, the J gene TRBJ2-3; 8 bases match TRBD1. J lost 1 base, V lost 3 bases, and 7 bases had no gene match. The CDR3 is 16 amino acids. Germline-derived CDR1 and CDR2 are SGDLS and YYNGEE. DNA for the CDR3: TGTGCCAGCAGCGGAGAAGACAGGGGCCGCACAGATACGCAGTATTTT. Translating gives CASSGEDRGRTDTQYF.

J is TRBJ2-3 and V is TRBV10-1; 10 bases fit TRBD2. Germline V CDR1 and CDR2: WNHNN, SYGVQD (reference sequence). The V gene end was trimmed by 6 bases and the J gene end by 3 bases; junction bases not matched to a gene: 15. CDR3 length: 18 amino acids. The CDR3 nucleotides read TGCGCCAGCAGAAGCGGGGGGGCCGAAGAGGTCACGACAGATACGCAGTATTTT. Encoded protein: CASRSGGAEEVTTDTQYF.

The chain combines TRBV6-1 with TRBJ2-7; 10 nucleotides match TRBD1. Unmatched junction bases numbered 5, after V lost 1 base and J lost 2 bases. The CDR3 spans 16 residues. Germline loops: CDR1 MNHNS, CDR2 SASEGT. The DNA for the CDR3 is TGTGCCAGCAGTGAAGTGGGGACAGGGGTCCCCTACGAGCAGTACTTC. Protein: CASSEVGTGVPYEQYF.

This clone was counted only a few times. The rearrangement uses TRBV6-6 and TRBJ1-1; maybe TRBD1 (5 bases). The CDR3 extends over 13 amino acids. The germline V and J ends were trimmed by 7 bases and 1 base, with 10 bases remaining between them. The germline V gene encodes CDR1 MNHNY and CDR2 SVGAGI (reference sequence). CDR3 bases: TGTGCCAGCACCTACGGGGGGAACACTGAAGCTTTCTTT. Its translation is CASTYGGNTEAFF.

The chain uses TRBV7-2 and TRBJ1-4; 11 positions agree with TRBD1. V shed 7 bases and J 7 bases; nucleotides not matched to a gene: 8. The CDR3 contains 15 residues. Germline V gives CDR1 SGHTA, CDR2 FQGNSA. CDR3 loop: CASTIRTGGSEKLFF. DNA of the CDR3: TGTGCCAGCACCATACGGACAGGGGGCAGTGAAAAACTGTTTTTT.

The J gene is TRBJ1-4, the V gene TRBV4-2; tentative D call: TRBD1 (5 bases). The CDR3 has 14 amino acids. Germline V gives CDR1 LGHNA, CDR2 YNFKEQ. V lost 1 base to trimming and J lost 7 bases, with 10 bases between them. The CDR3, as DNA: TGTGCCAGCAGCCAAGGCCAGGGAGGTGAAAAACTGTTTTTT. Its protein is CASSQGQGGEKLFF.

The V gene is TRBV6-6, the J gene TRBJ2-7; TRBD1 is a possible D gene (5 bases). The germline gives CDR1 MNHNY, CDR2 SVGAGI (reference sequence). The ends were cut back, 5 bases at V and 0 bases at J, with 14 bases in the middle. This CDR3 is built from 15 residues. This chain's CDR3 is CASSLRALSSYEQYF. The CDR3 region has the DNA TGTGCCAGCAGTCTCAGGGCCCTTAGCTCCTACGAGCAGTACTTC.

This clone has more than one count but fewer than ten. This sequence joins TRBV27 and TRBJ2-5, with D perhaps matching TRBD1 (5 bases). There are 13 residues in the CDR3. V was clipped by 8 bases and J by 4 bases, with 14 bases between them. Germline-derived CDR1 and CDR2 are MNHEY and SMNVEV (reference sequence). As DNA, the CDR3 is TGTGCCAGCTGGACACGCCTTCGAGAGACCCAGTACTTC. It yields the protein CASWTRLRETQYF.

The J gene is TRBJ1-1, the V gene TRBV19; D is uncertain. Germline CDR1 is LNHDA and CDR2 is SQIVND (reference sequence). V lost 5 bases, J lost 1 base, and 14 bases lay in between. The CDR3 spans 15 residues. This chain's CDR3 is CASSAGTVPNTEAFF. In DNA, the CDR3 is TGTGCCAGTAGTGCCGGAACAGTTCCGAACACTGAAGCTTTCTTT.

V is TRBV6-1 and J is TRBJ2-7, with a possible D match to TRBD2 (6 bases). Germline assignment: CDR1 MNHNS and CDR2 SASEGT. The CDR3 is 15 amino acids. V was trimmed by 5 bases and J by 4 bases, leaving 18 bases between them. The CDR3 sequence: CASSLGGSGLYEQYF. CDR3 DNA: TGTGCCAGCAGTTTAGGAGGGAGCGGGTTGTACGAGCAGTACTTC.

The rearrangement uses TRBV27 and TRBJ1-2; possible D gene TRBD1, 6 bases. V was cut by 1 base and J by 1 base, with 13 bases left in between. Per the germline V gene, CDR1 is MNHEY and CDR2 is SMNVEV (reference sequence). This CDR3 comprises 16 residues. In DNA, the CDR3 is TGTGCCAGCAGTTTATTCATACAGGGTGGTAACTATGGCTACACCTTC. It yields the protein CASSLFIQGGNYGYTF.